Detailed here is one TCR beta chain. Antigen specificity is unknown. TCR alpha and beta CDR3 regions were amplified from RNA using iRepertoire nested multiplex PCR. One-step reverse transcription and amplification started from around 100-400 ng of tissue mRNA or PBMC total RNA. MiXCR, run by TCRdb on the multiplex PCR reads, gives a single entry per CDR3 protein. In the table there are some 180,000 distinct CDR3 sequences, approximately 30% of which are singletons. The data stem from a study of glioma-infiltrating T cells. Overall study findings and caveats: Non-neoplastic patients had below-expected tissue-blood divergence, while all gliomas exceeded expectation. Only very few CDR3 sequences appeared in both tissue and blood.

Sequences were obtained from glioma tissue, nonneoplastic brain tissue, or PBMCs (not recorded which). The receptor was isolated from a human donor with low-grade glioma or glioblastoma, undergoing nonglioma brain surgery, or in good health (not recorded which).

CDR3 sequence: CASSLRGADTEAFF. CDR3 nucleotide sequence: TGCGCCAGCAGCTTGCGGGGGGCTGACACTGAAGCTTTCTTT. This sequence joins TRBV5-1 and TRBJ1-1; D perhaps matches TRBD1 (6 bases). CDR1 and CDR2 (germline): SGHRS, YFSETQ. The germline V and J ends were trimmed by 1 base and 3 bases, with 10 bases remaining between them. This CDR3 comprises 14 residues.